This TCR beta chain was profiled in a study of cytomegalovirus exposure and HLA in healthy donors. Whole-study findings and limits: Most TCRs appeared rarely, but some public TCRs recurred in many donors. In vitro, three CMV-associated chains proved specific for CMV antigens.

Method: immunoSEQ multiplex PCR; TCRdb's copy keeps in-frame clones and lacks some. The sample yields approximately 240,000 clones, 75% to 95% seen once. With regard to this clone: The antigen is undetermined.

This CDR3 spans 16 amino acids. Trimming took 0 bases from V and 8 from J; bases not matched to a gene: 9. CDR1 and CDR2 (germline): MGHRA, YSYEKL. The clonotype was recovered from a woman between 18 and 29 years old in good health and CMV-seronegative. The source material was PBMCs. The chain joins TRBV4-1 to TRBJ1-4, with 7 bases aligning to TRBD1. The CDR3, as DNA: TGCGCCAGCAGCCAAGATCCCGGGACAGCAACCGAAAAACTGTTTTTT. Translating it yields CASSQDPGTATEKLFF.